The 6 T cell receptor beta chains in this list originate from one sample, sequenced in a study of blood T cell repertoires in COVID-19. Some clones are missing from TCRdb's copy, which holds only in-frame ones; the method was immunoSEQ multiplex PCR. The sample has roughly 250,000 clones; around 89% are singletons. Sequencing was done on a sample of peripheral blood. Source of these receptors: a woman aged 40 to 49 with acute or convalescent COVID-19.

The chain couples TRBV24-1 to TRBJ1-1, with 9 bases identical to TRBD1. J lost 11 bases, V lost 4 bases, and 7 bases had no gene match. Germline V gene sequence: CDR1 KGHDR, CDR2 SFDVKD. The CDR3 runs 13 residues. The CDR3 sequence is CATSDPGTGTAFF. The CDR3, as DNA: TGTGCCACCAGTGACCCTGGGACAGGGACCGCTTTCTTT.

This chain links TRBV7-7 with TRBJ2-1, with unresolved D. Germline values: CDR1 SSHAT, CDR2 FNYEAQ (reference sequence). V dropped 4 bases and J dropped 9 bases, with 10 bases sitting between them. The CDR3 is 12 amino acids. The CDR3 reads CASSSNYGEQFF. The CDR3 DNA follows: TGTGCCAGCAGCTCCAATTACGGTGAGCAGTTCTTC. Full variable domain (rest looked up from reference TRBV7-7 and TRBJ2-1): GAGVSQSPRYKVTKRGQDVTLRCDPISSHATLYWYQQALGQGPEFLTYFNYEAQPDKSGLPSDRFSAERPEGSISTLTIQRTEQRDSAMYRCASSSNYGEQFFGPGTRLTVL.

This chain joins TRBV29-1 and TRBJ2-1; 9 positions match TRBD2. Per the germline V gene, CDR1 is SQVTM and CDR2 is ANQGSEA. V shed 4 bases, J shed 4 bases, and the junction held 8 bases outside the gene matches. The CDR3 is 15 amino acids. The CDR3 protein is CSVAGAGGRYNEQFF. CDR3 nucleotide sequence: TGCAGCGTTGCGGGGGCGGGGGGGCGATACAATGAGCAGTTCTTC.

The CDR3 DNA reads as TGTGCCAGCAGCCAAGGACAGGGAAGGGGGTACACTGAAGCTTTCTTT. Its translation is CASSQGQGRGYTEAFF. The chain joins TRBV4-2 to TRBJ1-1; 7 bases agree with TRBD1. The germline gives CDR1 LGHNA, CDR2 YNFKEQ. With 1 base clipped from V and 3 bases from J, the junction kept 8 bases outside the gene matches. The CDR3 length is 16 residues.

This clone turned up a few times. The chain links TRBV30 to TRBJ1-1; tentative D call: TRBD1 (5 bases). Trimming shortened V by 3 bases and J by 1 base, and 27 bases separated the two germline ends. The CDR3 consists of 19 residues. Germline CDR1 reads GTSNPN; CDR2 reads SVGIG (reference sequence). The CDR3 DNA sequence: TGTGCCTGGAGCGTAACCCACCTCAGGGAAAGCGGGCCGAACACTGAAGCTTTCTTT. It yields the protein CAWSVTHLRESGPNTEAFF.

This rearrangement joins TRBV7-2 to TRBJ2-1; 7 bases match TRBD2. V shed 2 bases and J 8 bases; nucleotides not matched to a gene: 9. The CDR3 extends over 15 amino acids. CDR1 SGHTA and CDR2 FQGNSA come from the germline V gene. CDR3 region: CASSLLRGEGYEQFF. CDR3 coding DNA: TGTGCCAGCAGCTTACTTCGTGGGGAGGGGTATGAGCAGTTCTTC.